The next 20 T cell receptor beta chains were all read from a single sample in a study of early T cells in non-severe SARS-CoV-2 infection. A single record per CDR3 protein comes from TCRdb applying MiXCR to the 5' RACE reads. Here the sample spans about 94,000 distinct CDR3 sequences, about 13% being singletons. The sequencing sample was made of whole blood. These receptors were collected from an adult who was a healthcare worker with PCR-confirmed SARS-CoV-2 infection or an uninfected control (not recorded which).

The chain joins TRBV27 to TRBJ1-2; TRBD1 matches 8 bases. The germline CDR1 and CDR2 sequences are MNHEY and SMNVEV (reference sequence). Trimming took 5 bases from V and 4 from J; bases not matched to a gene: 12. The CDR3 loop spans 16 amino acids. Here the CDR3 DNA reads TGTGCCAGCAGTCCAAGGACAGGGTCGGAGACCTATGGCTACACCTTC. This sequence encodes CASSPRTGSETYGYTF.

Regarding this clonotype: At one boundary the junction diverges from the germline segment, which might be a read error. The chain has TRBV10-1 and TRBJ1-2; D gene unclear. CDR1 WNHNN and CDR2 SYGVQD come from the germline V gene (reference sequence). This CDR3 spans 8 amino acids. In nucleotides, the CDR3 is TGCGCCAGTTCTTGGGAAGACTTC. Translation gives CASSWEDF.

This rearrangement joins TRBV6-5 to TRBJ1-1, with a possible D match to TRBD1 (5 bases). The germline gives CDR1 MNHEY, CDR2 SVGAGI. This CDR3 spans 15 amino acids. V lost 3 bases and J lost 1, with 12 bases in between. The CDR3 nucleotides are TGTGCCAGCAGTTATGGCAGGGCAGGGAACACTGAAGCTTTCTTT. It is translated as CASSYGRAGNTEAFF.

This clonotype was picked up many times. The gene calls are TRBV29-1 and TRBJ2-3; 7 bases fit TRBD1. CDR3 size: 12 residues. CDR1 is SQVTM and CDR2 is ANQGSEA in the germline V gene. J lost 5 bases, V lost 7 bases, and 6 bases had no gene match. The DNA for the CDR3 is TGCAGCGCAAATACAGGGGTAGATACGCAGTATTTT. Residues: CSANTGVDTQYF.

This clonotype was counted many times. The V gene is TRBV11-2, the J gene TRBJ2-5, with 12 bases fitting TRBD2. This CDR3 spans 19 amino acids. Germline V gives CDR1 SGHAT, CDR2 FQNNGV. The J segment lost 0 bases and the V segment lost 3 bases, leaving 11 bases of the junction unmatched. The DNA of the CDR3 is TGTGCCAGCAGCTTCAGCACTAGCGGGGGGACCGACGACCAAGAGACCCAGTACTTC. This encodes CASSFSTSGGTDDQETQYF.

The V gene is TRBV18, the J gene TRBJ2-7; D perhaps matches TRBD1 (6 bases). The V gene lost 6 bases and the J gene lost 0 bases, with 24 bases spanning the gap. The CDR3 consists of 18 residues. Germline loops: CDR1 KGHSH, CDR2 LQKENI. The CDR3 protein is CASSPSTAGTRSSYEQYF. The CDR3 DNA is TGTGCCAGCTCCCCTTCCACCGCCGGGACAAGGAGCTCCTACGAGCAGTACTTC. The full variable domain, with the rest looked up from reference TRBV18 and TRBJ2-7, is NAGVMQNPRHLVRRRGQEARLRCSPMKGHSHVYWYRQLPEEGLKFMVYLQKENIIDESGMPKERFSAEFPKEGPSILRIQQVVRGDSAAYFCASSPSTAGTRSSYEQYFGPGTRLTVT.

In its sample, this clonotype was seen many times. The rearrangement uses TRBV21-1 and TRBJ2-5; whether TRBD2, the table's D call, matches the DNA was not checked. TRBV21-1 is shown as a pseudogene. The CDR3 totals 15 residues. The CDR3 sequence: CASSKVGGNQETQYF. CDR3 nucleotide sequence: TGTGCCAGCAGCAAAGTCGGAGGGAACCAAGAGACCCAGTACTTC.

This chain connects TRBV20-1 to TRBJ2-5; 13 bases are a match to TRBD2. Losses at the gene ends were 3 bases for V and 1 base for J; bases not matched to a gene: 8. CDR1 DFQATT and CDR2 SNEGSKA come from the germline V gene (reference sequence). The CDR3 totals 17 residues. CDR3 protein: CSASPTSGGMVQETQYF. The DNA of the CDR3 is TGCAGTGCTAGTCCGACTAGCGGGGGGATGGTCCAAGAGACCCAGTACTTC.

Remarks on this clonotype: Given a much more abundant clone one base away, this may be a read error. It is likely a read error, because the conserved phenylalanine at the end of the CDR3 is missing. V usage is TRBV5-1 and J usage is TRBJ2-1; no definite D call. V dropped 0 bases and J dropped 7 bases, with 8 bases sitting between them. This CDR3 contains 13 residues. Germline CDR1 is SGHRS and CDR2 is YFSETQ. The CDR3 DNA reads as TGCGCCAGCAGCTTGGTGGCGGTAAATGAGCAGTTCATC. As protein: CASSLVAVNEQFI.

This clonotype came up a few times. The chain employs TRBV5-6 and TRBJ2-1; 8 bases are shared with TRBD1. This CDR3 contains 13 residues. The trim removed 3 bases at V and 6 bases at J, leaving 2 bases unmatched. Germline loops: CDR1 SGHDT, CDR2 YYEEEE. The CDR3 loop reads CASSSTGGNEQFF. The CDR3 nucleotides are TGTGCCAGCAGCTCCACAGGGGGCAATGAGCAGTTCTTC.

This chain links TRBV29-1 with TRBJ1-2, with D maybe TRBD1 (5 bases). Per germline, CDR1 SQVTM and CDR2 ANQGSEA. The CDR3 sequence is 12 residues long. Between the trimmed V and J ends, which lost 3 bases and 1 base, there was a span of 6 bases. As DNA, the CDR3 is TGCAGCGTTGACGGGGGTAACTATGGCTACACCTTC. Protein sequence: CSVDGGNYGYTF.

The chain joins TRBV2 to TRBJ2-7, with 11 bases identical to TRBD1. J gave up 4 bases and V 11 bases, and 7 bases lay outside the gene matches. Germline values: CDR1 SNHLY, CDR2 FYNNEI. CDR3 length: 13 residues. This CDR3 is CASGGQGVYEQYF. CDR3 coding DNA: TGTGCCTCGGGGGGACAGGGGGTTTACGAGCAGTACTTC.

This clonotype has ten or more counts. This CDR3 reads CASSQGTGGRNIQYF. CDR3 DNA sequence: TGTGCCAGCAGCCAAGGGACAGGGGGGAGAAACATTCAGTACTTC. The chain couples TRBV3-1 to TRBJ2-4; 10 bases fit TRBD1. Trimming removed 1 base from V and 6 bases from J; junction bases left unmatched: 3. From germline, CDR1 is LGHDT and CDR2 YNNKEL (reference sequence). CDR3 size: 15 residues.

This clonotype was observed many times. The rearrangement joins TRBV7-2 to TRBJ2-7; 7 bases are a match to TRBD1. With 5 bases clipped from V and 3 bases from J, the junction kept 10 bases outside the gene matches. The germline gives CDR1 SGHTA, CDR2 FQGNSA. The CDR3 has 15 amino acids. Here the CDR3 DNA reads TGTGCCAGCAGCAACAGGGGACGACAGAACTACGAGCAGTACTTC. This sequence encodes CASSNRGRQNYEQYF.

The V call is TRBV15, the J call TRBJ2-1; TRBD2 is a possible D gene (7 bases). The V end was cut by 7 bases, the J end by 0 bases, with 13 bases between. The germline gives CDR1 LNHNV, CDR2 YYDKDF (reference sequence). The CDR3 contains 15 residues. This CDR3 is CATMKGGSSYNEQFF. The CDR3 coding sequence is TGTGCCACCATGAAGGGGGGGAGCTCCTACAATGAGCAGTTCTTC.

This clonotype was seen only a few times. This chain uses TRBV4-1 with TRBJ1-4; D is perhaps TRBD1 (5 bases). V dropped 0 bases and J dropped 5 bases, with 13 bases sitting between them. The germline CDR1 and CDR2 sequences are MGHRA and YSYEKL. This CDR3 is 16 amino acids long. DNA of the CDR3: TGCGCCAGCAGCCAAGATCAGCGGGGCCTAAATGAAAAACTGTTTTTT. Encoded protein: CASSQDQRGLNEKLFF.

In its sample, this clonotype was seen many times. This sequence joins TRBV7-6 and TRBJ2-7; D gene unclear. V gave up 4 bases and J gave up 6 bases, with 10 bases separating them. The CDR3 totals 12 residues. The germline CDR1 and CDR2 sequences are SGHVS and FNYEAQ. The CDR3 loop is CASSWTRSEQYF. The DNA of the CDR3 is TGTGCCAGCAGCTGGACCCGGTCCGAGCAGTACTTC.

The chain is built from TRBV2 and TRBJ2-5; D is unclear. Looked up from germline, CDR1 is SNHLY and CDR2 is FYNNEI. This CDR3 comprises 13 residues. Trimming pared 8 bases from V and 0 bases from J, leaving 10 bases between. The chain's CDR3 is CASGGLYQETQYF. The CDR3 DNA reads TGTGCCAGCGGTGGTTTGTACCAAGAGACCCAGTACTTC.

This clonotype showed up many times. CDR3 protein: CASSYSYRGPSKNTEAFF. CDR3 nucleotide sequence: TGTGCCAGCAGCTACTCATACAGGGGACCCTCCAAGAACACTGAAGCTTTCTTT. The rearrangement joins TRBV11-2 to TRBJ1-1; 7 nucleotides match TRBD1. The V gene end was trimmed by 4 bases and the J gene end by 1 base; junction bases not matched to a gene: 15. This CDR3 comprises 18 residues. In germline, CDR1 is SGHAT, CDR2 FQNNGV.

The CDR3 DNA follows: TGTGCCAGCAGTTCGGACTATTTATCCTACAATGAGCAGTTCTTC. It encodes CASSSDYLSYNEQFF. The chain recombines TRBV27 with TRBJ2-1, with TRBD2 as a possible D gene (6 bases). Trimming took off 4 bases at V and 1 base at J, with 11 bases between the two ends. The V gene's germline CDR1 is MNHEY and CDR2 SMNVEV (reference sequence). The CDR3 sequence is 15 residues long.